The clone carrying this T cell receptor (beta chain) was recorded at least ten times. Germline CDR1 is MNHNS and CDR2 is SASEGT. Trimming took off 0 bases at V and 3 bases at J, with 6 bases between the two ends. The CDR3 sequence is 14 residues long. Amplified TCR beta CDR3 regions derived from RNA transcripts. The primer set for the first-round RT-PCR of the TCR CDR3 was HTBI. TCRdb called the multiplex PCR reads again in MiXCR, with one record for every CDR3 protein. Altogether 540,000 or so distinct CDR3 sequences are present, roughly 14% being singletons, with the ten largest covering approximately 7%. This sample stems from a study of T cells in Graves' hyperthyroidism and ophthalmopathy.

This clonotype was sampled from a woman aged 25 to 39 with Graves' hyperthyroidism. The specimen sequenced was blood. The chain uses TRBV6-1 and TRBJ1-5; D might be TRBD1 (5 bases). CDR3 bases: TGTGCCAGCAGTGAAGCGGGGCCCAATCAGCCCCAGCATTTT. Amino acid sequence: CASSEAGPNQPQHF.